This TCR beta chain was recorded in a study of cytomegalovirus exposure and HLA in healthy donors. The study, taken as a whole, reports: There were several of the most significant clusters that appeared linked to common viral pathogens in a later analysis. While the bulk of TCR sequences proved rare, some public TCRs turned up in many donors. An ancestry cluster, one associated with Asian ancestry, reportedly showed fewer N-insertions than the 666-donor mean in a later analysis.

Vbeta (60) and Jbeta (13) primers were used in the PCR. Produced via immunoSEQ multiplex PCR; TCRdb's table is partial and in-frame only. The table shows 150,000 to 200,000 clones, with approximately 84% occurring only once. About this clone itself: The target antigen is unknown.

Trimming stripped 7 bases from V and 2 bases from J, with 17 bases between. The CDR3 is 16 residues long. In germline, CDR1 is SGHTA, CDR2 FQGNSA. The receptor's source is a boy aged 5-17 years in good health and CMV-seronegative. This rearrangement joins TRBV7-2 to TRBJ2-2; D might be TRBD2 (5 bases). Input material: PBMCs. CDR3 protein: CASTGSGRSNTGELFF. In nucleotides, the CDR3 is TGTGCCAGCACGGGATCTGGTCGGTCAAACACCGGGGAGCTGTTTTTT.